This T cell receptor beta chain appears in the sequencing data of a study of technical replicates of blood from several donors. The table came from immunoSEQ multiplex PCR; TCRdb's copy has only in-frame clones and leaves some out. The table has 11,000 to 15,000 clones, 75% to 90% seen once. The table lists this clone with a few counts. Trimming took 5 bases from V and 2 from J, leaving 15 bases between them. The CDR3 spans 15 residues. Germline CDR1 is MNHEY and CDR2 is SMNVEV (reference sequence). This receptor was identified in a human donor in good health. This chain connects TRBV27 to TRBJ2-5; weak D call: TRBD1 (6 bases). Source material: PBMCs. In nucleotides, the CDR3 is TGTGCCAGCAGTGGTTCGGACAGCAAACAAGAGACCCAGTACTTC. It yields the protein CASSGSDSKQETQYF.